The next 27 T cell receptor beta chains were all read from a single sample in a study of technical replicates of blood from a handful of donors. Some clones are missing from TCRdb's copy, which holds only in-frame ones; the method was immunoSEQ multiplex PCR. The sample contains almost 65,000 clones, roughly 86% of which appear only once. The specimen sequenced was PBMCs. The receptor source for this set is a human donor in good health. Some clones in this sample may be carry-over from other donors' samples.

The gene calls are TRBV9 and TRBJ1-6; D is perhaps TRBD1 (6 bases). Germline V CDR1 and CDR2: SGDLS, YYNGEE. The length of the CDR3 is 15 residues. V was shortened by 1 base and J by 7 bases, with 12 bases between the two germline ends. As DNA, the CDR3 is TGTGCCAGCAGCGTAAACAGGGTGGGAAATTCACCCCTCCACTTT. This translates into CASSVNRVGNSPLHF.

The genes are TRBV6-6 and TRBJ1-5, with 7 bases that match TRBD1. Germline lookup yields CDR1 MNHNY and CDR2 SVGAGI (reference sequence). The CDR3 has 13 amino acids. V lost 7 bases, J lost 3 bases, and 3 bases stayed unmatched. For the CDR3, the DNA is TGTGCCAGCATCGGACAGGTCAATCAGCCCCAGCATTTT. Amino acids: CASIGQVNQPQHF.

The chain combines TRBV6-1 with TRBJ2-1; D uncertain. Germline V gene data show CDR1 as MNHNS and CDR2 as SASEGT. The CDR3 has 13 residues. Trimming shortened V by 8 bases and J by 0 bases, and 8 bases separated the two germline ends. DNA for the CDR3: TGTGCCAGCGCCGTTAGCTCCTACAATGAGCAGTTCTTC. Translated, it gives CASAVSSYNEQFF.

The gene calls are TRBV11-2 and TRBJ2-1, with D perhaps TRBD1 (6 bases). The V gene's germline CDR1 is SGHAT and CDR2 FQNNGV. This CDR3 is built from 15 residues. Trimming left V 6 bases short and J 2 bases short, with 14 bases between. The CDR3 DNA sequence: TGTGCCAGCAGTCCTGTCAGGGGCGCCTACAATGAGCAGTTCTTC. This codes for CASSPVRGAYNEQFF.

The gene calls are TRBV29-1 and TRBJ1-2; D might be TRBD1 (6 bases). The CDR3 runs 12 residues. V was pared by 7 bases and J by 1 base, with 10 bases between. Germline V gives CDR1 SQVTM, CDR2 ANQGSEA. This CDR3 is CSAGEGNYGYTF. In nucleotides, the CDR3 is TGCAGCGCAGGGGAGGGTAACTATGGCTACACCTTC.

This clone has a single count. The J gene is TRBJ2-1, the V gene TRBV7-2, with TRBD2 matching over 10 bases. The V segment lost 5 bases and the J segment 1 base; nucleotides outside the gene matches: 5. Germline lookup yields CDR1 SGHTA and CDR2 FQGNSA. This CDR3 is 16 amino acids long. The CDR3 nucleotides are TGTGCCAGCAGCCCTAAGCGGGGGGGATCCTACAATGAGCAGTTCTTC. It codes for CASSPKRGGSYNEQFF.

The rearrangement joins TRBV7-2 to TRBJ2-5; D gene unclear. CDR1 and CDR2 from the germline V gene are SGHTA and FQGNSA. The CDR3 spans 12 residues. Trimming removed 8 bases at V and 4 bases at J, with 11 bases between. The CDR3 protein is CASGPLGETQYF. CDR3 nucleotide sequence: TGTGCCAGCGGGCCCTTAGGAGAGACCCAGTACTTC.

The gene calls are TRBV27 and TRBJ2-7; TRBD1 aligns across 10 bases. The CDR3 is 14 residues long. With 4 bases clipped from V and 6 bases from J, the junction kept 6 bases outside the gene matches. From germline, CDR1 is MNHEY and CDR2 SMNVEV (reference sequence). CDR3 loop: CASSSIRDRGEQYF. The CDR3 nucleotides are TGTGCCAGCAGTTCTATCCGGGACAGGGGCGAGCAGTACTTC.

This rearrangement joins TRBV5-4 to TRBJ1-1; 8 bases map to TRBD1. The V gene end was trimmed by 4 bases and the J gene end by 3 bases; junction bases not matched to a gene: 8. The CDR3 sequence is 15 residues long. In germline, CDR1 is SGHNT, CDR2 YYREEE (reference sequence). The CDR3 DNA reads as TGTGCCAGCAGCCGCCGACAGGGGAAGGACACTGAAGCTTTCTTT. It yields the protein CASSRRQGKDTEAFF.

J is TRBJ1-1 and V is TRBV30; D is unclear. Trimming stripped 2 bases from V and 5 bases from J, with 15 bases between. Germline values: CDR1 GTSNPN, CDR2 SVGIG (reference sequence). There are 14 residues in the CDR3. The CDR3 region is CAWSRRALGTEAFF. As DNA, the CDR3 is TGTGCCTGGAGTCGGAGGGCTTTGGGAACTGAAGCTTTCTTT.

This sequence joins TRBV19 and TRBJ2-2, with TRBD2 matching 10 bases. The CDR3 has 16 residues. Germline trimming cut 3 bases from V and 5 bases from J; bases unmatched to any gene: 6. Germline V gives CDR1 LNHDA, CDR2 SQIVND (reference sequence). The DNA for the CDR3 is TGTGCCAGTAGTATCTGGACTAGCGGATCTACCGGGGAGCTGTTTTTT. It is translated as CASSIWTSGSTGELFF.

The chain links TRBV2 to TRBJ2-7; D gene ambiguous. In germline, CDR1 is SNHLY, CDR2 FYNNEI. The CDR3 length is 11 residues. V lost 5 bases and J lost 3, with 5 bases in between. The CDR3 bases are TGTGCCAGCAGTTTACTCTACGAGCAGTACTTC. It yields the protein CASSLLYEQYF.

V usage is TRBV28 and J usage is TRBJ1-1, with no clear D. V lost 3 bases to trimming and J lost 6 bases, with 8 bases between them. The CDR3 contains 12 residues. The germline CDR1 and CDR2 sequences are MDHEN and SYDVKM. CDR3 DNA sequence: TGTGCCAGCAGTTTTTTTTCTTCTGAAGCTTTCTTT. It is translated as CASSFFSSEAFF. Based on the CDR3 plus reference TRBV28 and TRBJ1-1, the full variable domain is DVKVTQSSRYLVKRTGEKVFLECVQDMDHENMFWYRQDPGLGLRLIYFSYDVKMKEKGDIPEGYSVSREKKERFSLILESASTNQTSMYLCASSFFSSEAFFGQGTRLTVV.

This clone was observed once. The CDR3 loop is CAWTEGTVSSYEQYF. Written as DNA, the CDR3 is TGTGCCTGGACCGAAGGGACAGTTAGCTCCTACGAGCAGTACTTC. The chain links TRBV30 to TRBJ2-7; 7 positions agree with TRBD1. Per germline, CDR1 GTSNPN and CDR2 SVGIG (reference sequence). Unmatched junction bases numbered 9, after V lost 4 bases and J lost 0 bases. The CDR3 covers 15 residues.

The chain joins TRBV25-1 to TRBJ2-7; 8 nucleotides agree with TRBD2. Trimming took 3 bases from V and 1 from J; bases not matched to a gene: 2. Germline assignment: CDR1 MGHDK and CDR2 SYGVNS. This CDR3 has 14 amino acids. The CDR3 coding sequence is TGTGCCAGCAGTGACTCTAGCGGGTCCTACGAGCAGTACTTC. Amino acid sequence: CASSDSSGSYEQYF.

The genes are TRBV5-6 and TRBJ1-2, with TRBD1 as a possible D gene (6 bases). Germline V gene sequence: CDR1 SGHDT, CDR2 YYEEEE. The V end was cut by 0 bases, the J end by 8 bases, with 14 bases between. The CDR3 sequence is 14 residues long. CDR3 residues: CASSLDRVLWGYTF. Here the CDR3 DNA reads TGTGCCAGCAGCTTGGACAGGGTTCTATGGGGCTACACCTTC.

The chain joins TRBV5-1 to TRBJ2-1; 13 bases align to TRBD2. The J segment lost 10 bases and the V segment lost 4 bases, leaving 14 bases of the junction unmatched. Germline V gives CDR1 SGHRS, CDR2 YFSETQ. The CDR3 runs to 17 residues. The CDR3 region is CASSRSTSGRAFREQFF. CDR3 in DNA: TGCGCCAGCAGCCGCTCCACTAGCGGGAGGGCCTTTAGGGAGCAGTTCTTC.

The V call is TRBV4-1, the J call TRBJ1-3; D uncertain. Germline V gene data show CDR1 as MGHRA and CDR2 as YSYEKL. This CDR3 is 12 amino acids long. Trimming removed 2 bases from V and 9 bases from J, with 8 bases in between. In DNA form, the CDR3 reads TGCGCCAGCAGCCAAAATCTAGGCACCATATATTTT. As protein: CASSQNLGTIYF.

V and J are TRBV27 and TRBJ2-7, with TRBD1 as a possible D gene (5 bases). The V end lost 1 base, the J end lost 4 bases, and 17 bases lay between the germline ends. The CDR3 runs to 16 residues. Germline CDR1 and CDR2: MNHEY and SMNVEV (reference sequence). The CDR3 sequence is CASSLFSGQRAYEQYF. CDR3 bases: TGTGCCAGCAGTTTATTTTCAGGGCAGAGAGCTTACGAGCAGTACTTC.

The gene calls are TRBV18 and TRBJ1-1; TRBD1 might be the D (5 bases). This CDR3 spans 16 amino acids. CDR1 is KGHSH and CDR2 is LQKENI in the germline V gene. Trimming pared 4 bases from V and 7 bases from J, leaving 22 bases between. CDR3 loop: CASSLQFQGSGGEAFF. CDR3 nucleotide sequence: TGTGCCAGCTCACTCCAATTCCAGGGATCCGGGGGTGAAGCTTTCTTT.

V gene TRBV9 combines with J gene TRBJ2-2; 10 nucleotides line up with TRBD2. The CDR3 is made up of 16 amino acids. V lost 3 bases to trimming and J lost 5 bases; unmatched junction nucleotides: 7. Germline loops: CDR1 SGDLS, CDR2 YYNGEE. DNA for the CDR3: TGTGCCAGCAGCGGGTGGGCAGCGGGAGGGACCGGGGAGCTGTTTTTT. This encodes CASSGWAAGGTGELFF.

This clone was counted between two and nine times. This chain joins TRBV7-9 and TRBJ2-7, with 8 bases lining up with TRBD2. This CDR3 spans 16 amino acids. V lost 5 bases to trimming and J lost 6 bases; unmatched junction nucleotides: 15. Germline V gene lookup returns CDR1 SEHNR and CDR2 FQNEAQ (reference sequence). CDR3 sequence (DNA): TGTGCCAGCAGCCCCGCCGGCGCTAGCGGGCACAGCGAGCAGTACTTC. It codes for CASSPAGASGHSEQYF. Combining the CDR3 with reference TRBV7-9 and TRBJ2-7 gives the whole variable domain DTGVSQNPRHKITKRGQNVTFRCDPISEHNRLYWYRQTLGQGPEFLTYFQNEAQLEKSRLLSDRFSAERPKGSFSTLEIQRTEQGDSAMYLCASSPAGASGHSEQYFGPGTRLTVT.

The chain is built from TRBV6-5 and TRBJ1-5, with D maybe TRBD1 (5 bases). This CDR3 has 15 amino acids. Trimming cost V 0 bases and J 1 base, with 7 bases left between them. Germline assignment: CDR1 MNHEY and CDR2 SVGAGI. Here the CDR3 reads CASSYSRQSNQPQHF. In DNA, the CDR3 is TGTGCCAGCAGTTACTCGAGACAGAGCAATCAGCCCCAGCATTTT.

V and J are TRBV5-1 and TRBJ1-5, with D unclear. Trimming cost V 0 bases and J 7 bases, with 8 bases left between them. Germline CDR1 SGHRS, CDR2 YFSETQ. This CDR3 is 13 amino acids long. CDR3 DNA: TGCGCCAGCAGCTTGGTGGAGGGACAGCCCCAGCATTTT. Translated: CASSLVEGQPQHF.

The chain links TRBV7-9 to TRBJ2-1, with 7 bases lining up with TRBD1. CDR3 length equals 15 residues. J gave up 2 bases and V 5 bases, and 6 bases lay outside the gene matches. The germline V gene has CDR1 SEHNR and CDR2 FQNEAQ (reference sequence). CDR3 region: CASSKTGLTYNEQFF. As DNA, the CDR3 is TGTGCCAGCAGCAAGACAGGGCTTACCTACAATGAGCAGTTCTTC.

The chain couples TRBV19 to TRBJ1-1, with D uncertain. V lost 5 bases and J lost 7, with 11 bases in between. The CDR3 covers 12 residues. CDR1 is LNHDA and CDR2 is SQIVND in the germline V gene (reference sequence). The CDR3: CASSSAILEAFF. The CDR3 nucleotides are TGTGCCAGTAGTTCCGCCATACTTGAAGCTTTCTTT.

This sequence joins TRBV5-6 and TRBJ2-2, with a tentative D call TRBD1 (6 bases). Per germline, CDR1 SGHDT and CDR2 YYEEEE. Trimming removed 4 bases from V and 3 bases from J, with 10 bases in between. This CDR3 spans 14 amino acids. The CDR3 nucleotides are TGTGCCAGCAGCGCCTACAGGGACACCGGGGAGCTGTTTTTT. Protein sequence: CASSAYRDTGELFF.